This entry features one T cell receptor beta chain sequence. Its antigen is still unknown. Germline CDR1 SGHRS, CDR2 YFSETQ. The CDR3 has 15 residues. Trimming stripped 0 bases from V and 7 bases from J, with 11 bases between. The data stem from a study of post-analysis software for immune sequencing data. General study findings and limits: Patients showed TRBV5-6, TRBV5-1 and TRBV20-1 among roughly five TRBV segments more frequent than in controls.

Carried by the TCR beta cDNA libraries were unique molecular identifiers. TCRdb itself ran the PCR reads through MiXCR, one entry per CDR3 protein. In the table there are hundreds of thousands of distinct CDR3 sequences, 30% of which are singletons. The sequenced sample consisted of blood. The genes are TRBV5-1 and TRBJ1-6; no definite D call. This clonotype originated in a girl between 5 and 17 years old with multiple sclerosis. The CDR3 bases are TGCGCCAGCAGCTTGGCCGGAGCCGCGAATTCACCCCTCCACTTT. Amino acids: CASSLAGAANSPLHF.